The source of this T cell receptor beta chain is a study of control samples from healthy donors and cancer patients. This clone was observed a single time. Some clones are missing from TCRdb's copy, which holds only in-frame ones; the method was immunoSEQ multiplex PCR. The data contain about 110,000 clones, approximately 80% of them singletons. The CDR3 spans 15 residues. V lost 2 bases to trimming and J lost 2 bases, with 14 bases between them. From germline, CDR1 is SQVTM and CDR2 ANQGSEA. The sequence came from a man between 18 and 35 years old in good health. The rearrangement uses TRBV29-1 and TRBJ2-3; tentatively, D is TRBD1 (6 bases). The specimen was blood. The CDR3 loop reads CSVESPDRNTDTQYF. CDR3 nucleotides: TGCAGCGTTGAAAGTCCGGACAGAAACACAGATACGCAGTATTTT.